The text below deals with one T cell receptor beta chain. The antigen remains undetermined. The record originates from a study of T cell repertoires in cytomegalovirus infection. As for the study in general: In the study, CMV epitopes included recently identified HLA-C-restricted and well-studied HLA-B-restricted ones. Both CMV infection and a matching HLA type were indicated by public TCR beta signatures. Overall study findings and caveats: Pooled public TCR beta family frequency picked out CMV carriers with the relevant HLA. HLA-C-restricted CMV-specific TCR beta clonotypes were dominant in the ex vivo response.

TCRdb reprocessed the reads via MiXCR and lists one record per CDR3 protein. The sample shows 680,000 or so distinct CDR3 sequences, about 30% of them seen only once. The clonotype was recovered from a human donor in good health (CMV status not recorded). Some clones in this sample may be carry-over from other donors' samples. Sequenced here: cultured PBMCs, sampled from culture after CMV antigen stimulation.

CDR3 loop: CASSLFGANTGELFF. The CDR3, as DNA: TGCGCCAGCAGCTTGTTCGGCGCGAACACCGGGGAGCTGTTTTTT. The genes are TRBV5-1 and TRBJ2-2; D is unresolved. Trimming took 1 base from V and 0 from J, leaving 7 bases between them. This CDR3 comprises 15 residues. From germline, CDR1 is SGHRS and CDR2 YFSETQ.